The present T cell receptor beta chain was sequenced within a study of blood T cell repertoires in COVID-19. Clones were read by immunoSEQ multiplex PCR, and TCRdb kept only the in-frame ones, dropping some. The repertoire holds 90,000 to 150,000 clones, with 85% to 90% as singletons. CDR1 and CDR2 (germline): MDHEN, SYDVKM. The V segment lost 2 bases and the J segment 5 bases; nucleotides outside the gene matches: 11. CDR3 length equals 17 residues. The receptor was derived from a man aged 55 to 70 with acute or convalescent COVID-19. The chain has TRBV28 and TRBJ2-5; 10 bases fit TRBD1. The sequenced material came from peripheral blood. The CDR3 protein is CASSLDRGRGTRETQYF. CDR3 DNA: TGTGCCAGCAGTTTAGACAGGGGGCGAGGTACTCGGGAGACCCAGTACTTC.